The T cell receptor beta chain described here comes from a study of shared clonotypes between healthy human individuals. Turning to the study itself: Each donor had three CD4 naive, three CD4 memory, two CD8 naive and one CD8 memory plate. Study conclusions and caveats: Having only a few donors restricted how much genetic and exposure-history diversity was captured. Specimens sampled were limited to blood, with tissue repertoires likely differing.

V lost 1 base, J lost 14 bases, and 14 bases lay in between. The CDR3 consists of 13 residues. CDR1 and CDR2 from the germline V gene are MNHEY and SMNVEV (reference sequence). To note about this clone: Its antigen is still unknown.

Original methodology: In the immunoSEQ data, sequences were junction-only and lacked quality scores, so filtering differed. The method was immunoSEQ multiplex PCR; TCRdb's version includes in-frame clones alone and lacks a portion of them. That table is the source of V, J and clone size, and D and trimming were worked out from the DNA. The table records roughly 500,000 clones, around 95% of them present only once. The specimen sequenced was naive CD4+ T cells sorted from blood. Subset noted: CD45RA+ positively selected. This sequence originates from a woman aged 30 to 39 in good health. V is TRBV27 and J is TRBJ1-4, with D maybe TRBD1 (5 bases). Here the CDR3 reads CASSLFRGWDLFF. The CDR3 DNA sequence: TGTGCCAGCAGTTTATTTCGGGGGTGGGACCTGTTTTTT.